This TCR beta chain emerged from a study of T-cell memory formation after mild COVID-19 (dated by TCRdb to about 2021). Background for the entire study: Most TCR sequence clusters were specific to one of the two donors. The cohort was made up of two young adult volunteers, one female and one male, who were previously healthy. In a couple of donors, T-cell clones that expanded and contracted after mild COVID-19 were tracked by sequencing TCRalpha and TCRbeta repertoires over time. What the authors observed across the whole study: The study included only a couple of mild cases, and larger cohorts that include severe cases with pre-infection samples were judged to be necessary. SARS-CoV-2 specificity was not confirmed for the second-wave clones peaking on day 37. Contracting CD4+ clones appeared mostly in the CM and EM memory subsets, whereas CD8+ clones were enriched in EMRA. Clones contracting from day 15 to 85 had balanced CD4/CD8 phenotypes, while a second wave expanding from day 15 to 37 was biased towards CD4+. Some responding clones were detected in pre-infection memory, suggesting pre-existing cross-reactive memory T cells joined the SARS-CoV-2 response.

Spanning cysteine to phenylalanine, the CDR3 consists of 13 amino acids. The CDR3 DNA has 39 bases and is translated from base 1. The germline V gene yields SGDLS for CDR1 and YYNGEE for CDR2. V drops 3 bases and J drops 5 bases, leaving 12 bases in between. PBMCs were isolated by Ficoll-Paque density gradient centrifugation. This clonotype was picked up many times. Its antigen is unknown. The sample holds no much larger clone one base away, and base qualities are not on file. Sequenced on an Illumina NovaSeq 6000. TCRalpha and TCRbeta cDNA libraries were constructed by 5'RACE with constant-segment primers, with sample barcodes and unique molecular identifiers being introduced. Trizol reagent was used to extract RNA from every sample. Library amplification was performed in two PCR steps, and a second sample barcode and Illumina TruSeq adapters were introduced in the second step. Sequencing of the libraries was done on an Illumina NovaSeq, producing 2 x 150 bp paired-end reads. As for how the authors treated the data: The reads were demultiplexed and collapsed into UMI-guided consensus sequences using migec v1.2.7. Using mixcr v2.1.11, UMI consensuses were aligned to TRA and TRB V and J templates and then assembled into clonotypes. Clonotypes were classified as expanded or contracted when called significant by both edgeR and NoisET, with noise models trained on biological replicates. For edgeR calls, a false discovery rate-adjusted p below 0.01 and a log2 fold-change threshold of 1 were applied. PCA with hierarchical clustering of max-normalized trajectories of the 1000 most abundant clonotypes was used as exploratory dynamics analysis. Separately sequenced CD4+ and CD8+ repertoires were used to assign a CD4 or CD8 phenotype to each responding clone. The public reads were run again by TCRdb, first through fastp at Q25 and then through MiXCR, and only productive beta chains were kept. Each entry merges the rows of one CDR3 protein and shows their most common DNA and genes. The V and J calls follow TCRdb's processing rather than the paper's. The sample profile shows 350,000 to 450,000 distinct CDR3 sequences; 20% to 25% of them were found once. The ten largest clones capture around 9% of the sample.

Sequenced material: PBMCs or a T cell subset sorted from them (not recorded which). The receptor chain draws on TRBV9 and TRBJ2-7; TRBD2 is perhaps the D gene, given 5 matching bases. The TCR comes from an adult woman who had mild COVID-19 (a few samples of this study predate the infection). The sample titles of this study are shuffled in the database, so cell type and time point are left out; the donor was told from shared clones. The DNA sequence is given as TGTGCCAGCAGCGGGACTTCATCCCACGAGCAGTACTTC. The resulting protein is CASSGTSSHEQYF.